The rows below give T cell receptor beta chains drawn from one sample of a study of siplizumab effects on memory and regulatory T cells. TCRdb's copy holds only in-frame clones and misses some; the assay was immunoSEQ multiplex PCR. The sample has around 65,000 clones, around 80% seen once. The sequenced sample was memory CD4+ T cells sorted from blood. The receptors were gathered from a human donor in good health. The CDR3 runs from the conserved cysteine through the conserved F or W. A D gene is named only where the DNA matches it firmly. Where a row states a size, it is once, few, many or the class of an expanded clone; other rows omit it.

cdr3_nt,cdr3_aa,clone_size,j_call,cdr3_length,v_call,d_call
TGTGCCAGCGGACCGGGGGTAGGGGCAGATACGCAGTATTTT,CASGPGVGADTQYF,.,TRBJ2-3,14,TRBV7-9,.
TGTGCCAGCAGTCGGAGACCCAACCAAGAGCTCAACTATGGCTACACCTTC,CASSRRPNQELNYGYTF,.,TRBJ1-2,17,TRBV19,.
TGTGCCAGCTCACCCGGGAGCTACGAGCAGTACTTC,CASSPGSYEQYF,.,TRBJ2-7,12,TRBV18,.
TGTGCCAGCAGCTTCCCCAGCACAACTAATGAAAAACTGTTTTTT,CASSFPSTTNEKLFF,.,TRBJ1-4,15,TRBV7-3,.
TGTGCCAGCAGCCCGGACGGCCCAAATTCACCCCTCCACTTT,CASSPDGPNSPLHF,.,TRBJ1-6,14,TRBV7-9,.
TGTGCCATCAGTGAGTCTAGGTGGGACGGATTTTATGGCTACACCTTC,CAISESRWDGFYGYTF,.,TRBJ1-2,16,TRBV10-3,.
TGTGCCAGCAGCGGCCGCGGGGGGGCCGGAGATACGCAGTATTTT,CASSGRGGAGDTQYF,.,TRBJ2-3,15,TRBV7-2,TRBD2
TGTGCCAGCAGGGCGGCCTACGAGCAGTACTTC,CASRAAYEQYF,.,TRBJ2-7,11,TRBV2,.
TGTGCCAGCAGCTTAAATATGATAGCGCTGAGCTCCTACAATGAGCAGTTCTTC,CASSLNMIALSSYNEQFF,.,TRBJ2-1,18,TRBV7-9,.
TGTGCCAGCAGCTGGACTAGACCGACGGAGACCCAGTACTTC,CASSWTRPTETQYF,.,TRBJ2-5,14,TRBV11-2,TRBD2
TGTGCCAGCAGCCAAGAACAGGGGACTTTTGGAAACACCATACATTTT,CASSQEQGTFGNTIHF,.,TRBJ1-3,16,TRBV4-2,TRBD1
TGTGCCAGCAGTCAATTTTCGACAGGAAACTATGGCTACACCTTC,CASSQFSTGNYGYTF,few,TRBJ1-2,15,TRBV7-2,.
TGTGCCAGCAGTTACTCGACAGGGAGCTATGGCTACACCTTC,CASSYSTGSYGYTF,few,TRBJ1-2,14,TRBV28,TRBD1
TGTGCCAGCGAGAGGACAGGGTCTGGAAACACCATATATTTT,CASERTGSGNTIYF,.,TRBJ1-3,14,TRBV28,TRBD1
TGTGCCAGCAGAAGGGAGGTGGGGGGCACTGAAGCTTTCTTT,CASRREVGGTEAFF,.,TRBJ1-1,14,TRBV6-5,.
TGCGCCAGCCACCCCCCAGGGAGCTCTGGGGCCAACGTCCTGACTTTC,CASHPPGSSGANVLTF,few,TRBJ2-6,16,TRBV10-1,.
TGTGCCAGCAGCCCCCAGGGAGGAAACACCATATATTTT,CASSPQGGNTIYF,once,TRBJ1-3,13,TRBV6-6,.
TGCGCCAGCAGCTCCCGTCTGACAGGGAGCAACACTGAAGCTTTCTTT,CASSSRLTGSNTEAFF,.,TRBJ1-1,16,TRBV5-1,TRBD1
TGTGCCAGCAGCAGAGCAGGGTATGTTGGCCACGAGCAGTACTTC,CASSRAGYVGHEQYF,.,TRBJ2-7,15,TRBV5-6,.
TGTGCCAGCAGCTTTAGCGGGAGCACAGATACGCAGTATTTT,CASSFSGSTDTQYF,.,TRBJ2-3,14,TRBV7-2,TRBD2
TGCGCCAGCAGTGAGATAGACACCGGGGAGCTGTTTTTT,CASSEIDTGELFF,.,TRBJ2-2,13,TRBV10-2,.
TGTGCCAGCAGTGACGATAGGGGGGAAGGAAGGGGCTACACCTTC,CASSDDRGEGRGYTF,.,TRBJ1-2,15,TRBV6-6,.
TGTGCCAGCGAATTGACAGGGCAGAGAGAGCAGTACTTC,CASELTGQREQYF,.,TRBJ2-7,13,TRBV19,TRBD1
TGTGCCAGCAGCTTTACTAGCGGGGGGTACACAGATACGCAGTATTTT,CASSFTSGGYTDTQYF,once,TRBJ2-3,16,TRBV11-2,TRBD2
TGTGCCAGCAGTGGGAAACCCAACAGGGGTTATGGCTACACCTTC,CASSGKPNRGYGYTF,.,TRBJ1-2,15,TRBV6-1,TRBD1
TGTGCCACCAGGGGACAGTATAATTCACCCCTCCACTTT,CATRGQYNSPLHF,.,TRBJ1-6,13,TRBV6-5,TRBD1
TGTGCCAGCAGTTTTTCGCGGGGTTCGGGAAACACCATATATTTT,CASSFSRGSGNTIYF,.,TRBJ1-3,15,TRBV28,.
TGTGCCAGCAGCTTGGGGGGACAGGGATACTACGAGCAGTACTTC,CASSLGGQGYYEQYF,.,TRBJ2-7,15,TRBV5-4,TRBD1
TGTGCCAGCAGCGTAGCTTTAACCACAGATACGCAGTATTTT,CASSVALTTDTQYF,.,TRBJ2-3,14,TRBV9,.
TGTGCCAGCGGAGAGGGACTAGCGGGGGCCCAGTACTTC,CASGEGLAGAQYF,.,TRBJ2-5,13,TRBV7-2,TRBD2
TGTGCCAGCGTGACAGGTGTCTCCTACGAGCAGTACTTC,CASVTGVSYEQYF,.,TRBJ2-7,13,TRBV6-1,.
TGTGCCGTCCTCCCGGGGGGCCCTAACACTGAAGCTTTCTTT,CAVLPGGPNTEAFF,.,TRBJ1-1,14,TRBV6-5,.
TGTGCCAGCAGCTTGGTCGCAGGGTATTCAGATACGCAGTATTTT,CASSLVAGYSDTQYF,few,TRBJ2-3,15,TRBV5-5,.
TGCGCCAGCAGCCTGGGACAGAAAGGAAACACCATATATTTT,CASSLGQKGNTIYF,.,TRBJ1-3,14,TRBV5-1,TRBD1
TGTGCCAGCAGCTCCTATCTCACAGGGGGTGAGCAGTTCTTC,CASSSYLTGGEQFF,few,TRBJ2-1,14,TRBV11-3,TRBD1
TGTGCCAGCACTCTGGGTTCGGGGAGAGGGCCCTTGCATTTT,CASTLGSGRGPLHF,.,TRBJ1-5,14,TRBV6-5,.
TGTGCCAGCAGTTCCGAAGGGGGCGCGGATAATTCACCCCTCCACTTT,CASSSEGGADNSPLHF,.,TRBJ1-6,16,TRBV6-6,TRBD1
TGTGCCAGCAGCTCCGAGGGAGTCGGCTACACCTTC,CASSSEGVGYTF,.,TRBJ1-2,12,TRBV7-2,.
TGTGCCATCAGTGAGGGGGGGACGAGTGAAAAACTGTTTTTT,CAISEGGTSEKLFF,.,TRBJ1-4,14,TRBV10-3,.
TGTGCCAGCTCACAATTGGGGGCGGCCACAGATACGCAGTATTTT,CASSQLGAATDTQYF,.,TRBJ2-3,15,TRBV18,.
TGTGCCAGCAGCTTTGGGGACGGAAATCGGGATACGCAGTATTTT,CASSFGDGNRDTQYF,.,TRBJ2-3,15,TRBV11-3,.
TGTGCCAGCAGCTTAAGTTCAGCGGGGGGGCAAGAGACCCAGTACTTC,CASSLSSAGGQETQYF,.,TRBJ2-5,16,TRBV7-2,TRBD2
TGCAGTGCTAGCACAGATACGCAGTATTTT,CSASTDTQYF,.,TRBJ2-3,10,TRBV20-1,.
TGTGCCAGTAGTGGTGGACCGGCCTACGAGCAGTACTTC,CASSGGPAYEQYF,.,TRBJ2-7,13,TRBV19,.
TGTGCCACCAGCAGACGGGACGCGAGTTCACCCCTCCACTTT,CATSRRDASSPLHF,.,TRBJ1-6,14,TRBV15,.
TGTGCCAGCAGCTTAGAACAGGGACAGACCCAGTACTTC,CASSLEQGQTQYF,.,TRBJ2-5,13,TRBV7-7,.
TGTGCCAGCAGCGTAGGCGGAGGGCTAAACTATGGCTACACCTTC,CASSVGGGLNYGYTF,.,TRBJ1-2,15,TRBV11-2,.
TGCGCCAGCAGCTTGACTACTAATGAGCAGTTCTTC,CASSLTTNEQFF,.,TRBJ2-1,12,TRBV5-1,.
TGCGCCAGCAGCTTGGCCGGTGGGGTTGGCGCTTTCTTT,CASSLAGGVGAFF,.,TRBJ1-1,13,TRBV5-1,.
TGTGCCAGCAGCCAAAACCAGGGGGGTGAAAAACTGTTTTTT,CASSQNQGGEKLFF,.,TRBJ1-4,14,TRBV9,TRBD1
TGTGCCAGCAGTTTCTGGGACAGAAAACTGTTTTTT,CASSFWDRKLFF,.,TRBJ1-4,12,TRBV28,TRBD1
TGTGCCAGCAGTTCGGGGACTGCCAACTATGGCTACACCTTC,CASSSGTANYGYTF,.,TRBJ1-2,14,TRBV6-5,.
TGTGCCAGCAGGGGACAGGGTACTTTTTCCGAAAAACTGTTTTTT,CASRGQGTFSEKLFF,.,TRBJ1-4,15,TRBV28,TRBD1
TGTGCCAGCAGCCATGGGGGGAACGGCGAGCAGTTCTTC,CASSHGGNGEQFF,.,TRBJ2-1,13,TRBV7-7,.
TGTGCCAGCAGCTTATCGGGGAGGGAGACCCAGTACTTC,CASSLSGRETQYF,.,TRBJ2-5,13,TRBV11-2,.